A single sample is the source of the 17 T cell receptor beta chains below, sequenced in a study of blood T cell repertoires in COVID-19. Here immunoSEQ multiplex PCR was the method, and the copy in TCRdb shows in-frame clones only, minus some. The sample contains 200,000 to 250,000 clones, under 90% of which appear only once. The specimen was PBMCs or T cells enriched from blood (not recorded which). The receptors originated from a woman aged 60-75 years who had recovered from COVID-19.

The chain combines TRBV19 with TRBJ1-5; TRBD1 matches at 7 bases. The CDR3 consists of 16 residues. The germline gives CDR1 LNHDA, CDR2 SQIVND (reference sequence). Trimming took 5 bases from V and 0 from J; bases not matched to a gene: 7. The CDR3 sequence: CASSRGQANSNQPQHF. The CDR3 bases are TGTGCCAGTAGTCGCGGACAGGCTAATAGCAATCAGCCCCAGCATTTT.

For the CDR3, the DNA is TGTGCCAGCAGCCTGGACGGACTAGCGAGCTACGAGCAGTACTTC. Translating gives CASSLDGLASYEQYF. The rearrangement links TRBV5-4 to TRBJ2-7, with TRBD2 matching over 9 bases. CDR3 length equals 15 residues. Germline trimming cut 4 bases from V and 3 bases from J; bases unmatched to any gene: 8. Germline-derived CDR1 and CDR2 are SGHNT and YYREEE (reference sequence).

The CDR3 region is CASSLGLAGADTQYF. CDR3 nucleotides: TGTGCCAGCAGCTTAGGGCTAGCGGGGGCGGATACGCAGTATTTT. The chain uses TRBV13 and TRBJ2-3, with 10 bases lining up with TRBD2. Trimming at V came to 0 bases and at J to 6 bases, leaving 3 bases not matched to a gene. This CDR3 region has 15 residues. Germline-derived CDR1 and CDR2 are PRHDT and FYEKMQ (reference sequence).

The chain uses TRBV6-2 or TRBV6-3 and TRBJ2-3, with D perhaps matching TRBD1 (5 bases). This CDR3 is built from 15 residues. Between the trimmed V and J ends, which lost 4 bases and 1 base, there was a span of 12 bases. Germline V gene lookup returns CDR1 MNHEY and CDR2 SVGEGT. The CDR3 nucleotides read TGTGCCAGCAGTTCAGGGCTCTACGGCACAGATACGCAGTATTTT. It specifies CASSSGLYGTDTQYF.

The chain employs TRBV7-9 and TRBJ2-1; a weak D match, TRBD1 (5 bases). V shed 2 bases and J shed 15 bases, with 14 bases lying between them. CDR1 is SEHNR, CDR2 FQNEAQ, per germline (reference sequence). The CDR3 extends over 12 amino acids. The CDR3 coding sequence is TGTGCCAGCAGCTTACAGGGAACCCCGTGGTTCTTC. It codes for CASSLQGTPWFF.

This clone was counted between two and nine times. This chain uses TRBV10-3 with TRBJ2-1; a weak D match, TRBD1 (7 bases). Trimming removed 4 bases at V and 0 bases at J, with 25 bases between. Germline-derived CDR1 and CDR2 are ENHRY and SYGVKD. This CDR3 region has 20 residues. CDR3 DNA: TGTGCCATCAGTGGTCCGGGACAGCGAACCGTGGGGGGCTCCTACAATGAGCAGTTCTTC. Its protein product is CAISGPGQRTVGGSYNEQFF.

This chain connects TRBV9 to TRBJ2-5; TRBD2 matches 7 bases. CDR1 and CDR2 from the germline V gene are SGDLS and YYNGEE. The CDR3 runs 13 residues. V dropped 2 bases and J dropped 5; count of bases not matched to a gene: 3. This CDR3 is CASSVGGKETQYF. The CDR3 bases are TGTGCCAGCAGCGTCGGGGGGAAGGAGACCCAGTACTTC.

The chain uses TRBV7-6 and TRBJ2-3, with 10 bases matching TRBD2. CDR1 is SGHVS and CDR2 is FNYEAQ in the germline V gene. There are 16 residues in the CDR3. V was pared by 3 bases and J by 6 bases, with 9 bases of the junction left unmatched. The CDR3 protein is CASSFGERGGLDTQYF. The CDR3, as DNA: TGTGCCAGCAGCTTCGGCGAGCGGGGGGGATTGGATACGCAGTATTTT.

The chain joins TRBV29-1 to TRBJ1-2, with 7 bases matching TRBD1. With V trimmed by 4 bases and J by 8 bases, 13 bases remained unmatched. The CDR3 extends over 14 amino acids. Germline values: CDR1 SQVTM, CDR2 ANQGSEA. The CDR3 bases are TGCAGCGTTGGTGGGACAGATCCAGTGAGAGGCTACACCTTC. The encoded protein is CSVGGTDPVRGYTF.

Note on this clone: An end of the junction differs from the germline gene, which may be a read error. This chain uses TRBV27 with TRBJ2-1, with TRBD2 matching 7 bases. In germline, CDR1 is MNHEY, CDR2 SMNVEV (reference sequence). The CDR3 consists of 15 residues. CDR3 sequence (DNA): TGTGCCAGCAGTTTCCGGGGGGACCGGGGGAATGGGCAGTTCTTC. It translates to CASSFRGDRGNGQFF.

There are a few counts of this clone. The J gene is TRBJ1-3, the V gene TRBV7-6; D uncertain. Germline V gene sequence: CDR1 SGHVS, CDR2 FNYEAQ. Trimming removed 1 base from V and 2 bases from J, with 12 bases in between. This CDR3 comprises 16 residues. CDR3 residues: CASSLGRISPGNTIYF. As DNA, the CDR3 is TGTGCCAGCAGCTTAGGGCGGATAAGCCCTGGAAACACCATATATTTT.

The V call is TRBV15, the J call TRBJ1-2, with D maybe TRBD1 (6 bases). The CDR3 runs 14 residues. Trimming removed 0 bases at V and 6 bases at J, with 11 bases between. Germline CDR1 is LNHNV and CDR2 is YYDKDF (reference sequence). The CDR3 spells CATSRDRRTDGYTF. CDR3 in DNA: TGTGCCACCAGCAGAGATCGAAGGACAGATGGCTACACCTTC. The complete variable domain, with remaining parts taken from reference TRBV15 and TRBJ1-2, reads DAMVIQNPRYQVTQFGKPVTLSCSQTLNHNVMYWYQQKSSQAPKLLFHYYDKDFNNEADTPDNFQSRRPNTSFCFLDIRSPGLGDTAMYLCATSRDRRTDGYTFGSGTRLTVV.

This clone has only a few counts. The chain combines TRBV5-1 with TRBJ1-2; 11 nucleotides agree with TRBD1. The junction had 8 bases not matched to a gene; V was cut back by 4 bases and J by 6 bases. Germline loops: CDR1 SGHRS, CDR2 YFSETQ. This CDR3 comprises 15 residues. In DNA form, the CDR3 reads TGCGCCAGCAGCGGAGGCGGACAGGGGGCGGATGGCTACACCTTC. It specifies CASSGGGQGADGYTF.

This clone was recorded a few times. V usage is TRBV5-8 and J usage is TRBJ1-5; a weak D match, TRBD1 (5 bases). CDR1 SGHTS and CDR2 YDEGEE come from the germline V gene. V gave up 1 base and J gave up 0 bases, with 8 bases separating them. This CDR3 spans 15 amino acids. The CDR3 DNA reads TGTGCCAGCAGCTTGCAGGGACTTAGCAATCAGCCCCAGCATTTT. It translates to CASSLQGLSNQPQHF.

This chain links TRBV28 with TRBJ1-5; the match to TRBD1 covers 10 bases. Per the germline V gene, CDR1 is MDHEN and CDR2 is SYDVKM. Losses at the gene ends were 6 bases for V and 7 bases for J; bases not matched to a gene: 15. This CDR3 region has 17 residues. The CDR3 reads CASRDALGQGTGQPQHF. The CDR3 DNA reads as TGTGCCAGCAGAGACGCCCTGGGACAGGGGACGGGGCAGCCCCAGCATTTT. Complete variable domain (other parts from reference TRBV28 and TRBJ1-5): DVKVTQSSRYLVKRTGEKVFLECVQDMDHENMFWYRQDPGLGLRLIYFSYDVKMKEKGDIPEGYSVSREKKERFSLILESASTNQTSMYLCASRDALGQGTGQPQHFGDGTRLSIL.

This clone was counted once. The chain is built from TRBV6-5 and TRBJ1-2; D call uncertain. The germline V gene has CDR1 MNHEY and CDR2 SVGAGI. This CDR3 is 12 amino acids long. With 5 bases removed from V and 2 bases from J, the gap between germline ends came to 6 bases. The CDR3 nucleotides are TGTGCCAGCAGTAGAGTAAACTATGGCTACACCTTC. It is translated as CASSRVNYGYTF.

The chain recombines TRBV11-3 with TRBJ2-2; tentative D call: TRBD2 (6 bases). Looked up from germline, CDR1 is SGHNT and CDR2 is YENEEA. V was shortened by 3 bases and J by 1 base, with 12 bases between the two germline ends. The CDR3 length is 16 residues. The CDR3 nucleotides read TGTGCCAGCAGCTTGTCAGGAGCGGGGAACACCGGGGAGCTGTTTTTT. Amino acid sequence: CASSLSGAGNTGELFF.